Following are 13 T cell receptor beta chains from one sample sequenced in a study of cytomegalovirus exposure and HLA in healthy donors. Primers included in the PCR were 60 Vbeta and 13 Jbeta primers. TCRdb keeps only in-frame clones here, not all; method: immunoSEQ multiplex PCR. The sample gives about 80,000 clones, roughly 65% of which show up once; under 4.5% is in the top ten. Sequencing was done on a sample of PBMCs. The receptor set was obtained from a male donor in good health and CMV-seropositive.

The rearrangement links TRBV25-1 to TRBJ2-1; unclear D gene. Trimming cost V 4 bases and J 7 bases, with 11 bases left between them. This CDR3 has 13 amino acids. Germline-derived CDR1 and CDR2 are MGHDK and SYGVNS. CDR3 in DNA: TGTGCCAGCAGTGTCGTTGGGCGTAATGAGCAGTTCTTC. Translating gives CASSVVGRNEQFF.

The J gene is TRBJ2-3, the V gene TRBV7-9, with 8 bases aligning to TRBD2. V lost 3 bases and J lost 0; bases outside the gene matches: 5. Germline loops: CDR1 SEHNR, CDR2 FQNEAQ (reference sequence). CDR3 length equals 16 residues. CDR3 sequence (DNA): TGTGCCAGCAGCTTGACGAGCGGGGGTAGCACAGATACGCAGTATTTT. This codes for CASSLTSGGSTDTQYF.

The chain combines TRBV4-2 with TRBJ2-3; 15 bases fit TRBD2. The junction had 4 bases not matched to a gene; V was cut back by 1 base and J by 5 bases. Germline V gene sequence: CDR1 LGHNA, CDR2 YNFKEQ. This CDR3 is 17 amino acids long. The CDR3 is CASSQGTSGGAKDTQYF. CDR3 nucleotide sequence: TGTGCCAGCAGCCAAGGGACTAGCGGGGGGGCCAAAGATACGCAGTATTTT.

This chain joins TRBV29-1 and TRBJ1-1, with D maybe TRBD1 (6 bases). Trimming stripped 6 bases from V and 6 bases from J, with 8 bases between. Germline V lookup: CDR1 SQVTM, CDR2 ANQGSEA. The CDR3 length is 10 residues. CDR3 nucleotides: TGCAGCGTCCGGACAGCTGAAGCTTTCTTT. It yields the protein CSVRTAEAFF.

The chain employs TRBV5-6 and TRBJ1-4; 9 bases match TRBD1. The V and J ends lost 3 bases and 3 bases, in that order; junction bases with no gene match: 3. Looked up from germline, CDR1 is SGHDT and CDR2 is YYEEEE. The CDR3 contains 15 residues. The CDR3 region is CASSSGQGPNEKLFF. CDR3 bases: TGTGCCAGCAGCTCGGGACAGGGACCTAATGAAAAACTGTTTTTT. The full variable domain, rest sourced from reference TRBV5-6 and TRBJ1-4, is DAGVTQSPTHLIKTRGQQVTLRCSPKSGHDTVSWYQQALGQGPQFIFQYYEEEERQRGNFPDRFSGHQFPNYSSELNVNALLLGDSALYLCASSSGQGPNEKLFFGSGTQLSVL.

This clone was counted a single time. This chain connects TRBV19 to TRBJ2-3, with D hard to call. The V gene lost 3 bases and the J gene lost 4 bases, with 5 bases spanning the gap. CDR1 and CDR2 (germline): LNHDA, SQIVND (reference sequence). The CDR3 runs 12 residues. The CDR3 coding sequence is TGTGCCAGTAGTATCCCTCCAGATACGCAGTATTTT. It specifies CASSIPPDTQYF.

In its sample, this clone was seen a few times. The genes are TRBV12-5 and TRBJ2-1, with TRBD2 identical over 7 bases. V gave up 2 bases and J gave up 7 bases; unmatched junction bases: 8. The CDR3 sequence is 15 residues long. The germline V gene encodes CDR1 LGHNT and CDR2 FRNRAP. CDR3 protein: CASGLLSGILNEQFF. The CDR3, as DNA: TGTGCTAGTGGTTTGTTAAGCGGGATCCTTAATGAGCAGTTCTTC.

V gene TRBV28 combines with J gene TRBJ1-4; the match to TRBD1 covers 8 bases. J was trimmed by 0 bases and V by 6 bases; bases with no gene match: 9. Per germline, CDR1 MDHEN and CDR2 SYDVKM. The CDR3 length is 17 residues. DNA of the CDR3: TGTGCCAGCAGCTCCGGGACAGGAACTCCAACTAATGAAAAACTGTTTTTT. Amino acid sequence: CASSSGTGTPTNEKLFF.

The chain couples TRBV2 to TRBJ2-7, with 11 bases identical to TRBD1. The length of the CDR3 is 14 residues. V trimming: 7 bases; J trimming: 3 bases; junction bases outside the gene matches: 5. Germline V CDR1 and CDR2: SNHLY, FYNNEI. CDR3 nucleotides: TGTGCCAGCACTGTGGGACAGGGGGTCTACGAGCAGTACTTC. It codes for CASTVGQGVYEQYF.

The gene calls are TRBV2 and TRBJ2-6; possible D gene TRBD2, 6 bases. V lost 7 bases, J lost 2 bases, and 9 bases lay in between. Per the germline V gene, CDR1 is SNHLY and CDR2 is FYNNEI. There are 14 residues in the CDR3. The CDR3 loop reads CASKEGPGANVLTF. The CDR3, as DNA: TGTGCCAGCAAGGAGGGCCCTGGGGCCAACGTCCTGACTTTC.

This chain links TRBV5-1 with TRBJ1-1; D is ambiguous. V was shortened by 3 bases and J by 3 bases, with 12 bases between the two germline ends. Germline CDR1 and CDR2: SGHRS and YFSETQ. The CDR3 loop spans 14 amino acids. The CDR3 DNA follows: TGCGCCAGCAGCTCCCCCGGCCAGGACACTGAAGCTTTCTTT. This codes for CASSSPGQDTEAFF.

The chain carries TRBV5-4 and TRBJ1-2; the match to TRBD1 covers 10 bases. The CDR3 extends over 16 amino acids. CDR1 and CDR2 (germline): SGHNT, YYREEE (reference sequence). Trimming removed 2 bases from V and 6 bases from J; junction bases left unmatched: 10. The CDR3 bases are TGTGCCAGCAGCTTTGACAGGGGGCAGGTTCTAGATGGCTACACCTTC. Translated: CASSFDRGQVLDGYTF.

This clone was seen a few times. V and J are TRBV18 and TRBJ1-4; tentatively, D is TRBD1 (5 bases). This CDR3 has 11 amino acids. V was shortened by 2 bases and J by 16 bases, with 11 bases between the two germline ends. The germline gives CDR1 KGHSH, CDR2 LQKENI. The DNA of the CDR3 is TGTGCCAGCTCACCAGGGGGAGGAAAGTTTTTT. Translation: CASSPGGGKFF.